The clone carrying this TCR beta chain appeared once. Germline CDR1 and CDR2: LNHNV and YYDKDF (reference sequence). This CDR3 has 14 residues. The V and J ends lost 3 bases and 2 bases respectively, with 10 bases between them. This sample stems from a study of T cell changes during pregnancy in multiple sclerosis. Measured with immunoSEQ multiplex PCR; TCRdb has only the in-frame clones, and not every one. The sample shows about 98,000 clones, under 95% of them seen only once. Material: peripheral blood, obtained after pregnancy. The chain is built from TRBV15 and TRBJ1-2, with D possibly matching TRBD1 (5 bases). The sequence came from a female donor in good health, enrolled as a control in a pregnancy study. The CDR3 DNA reads as TGTGCCACCAGCAGGGCAGGGCTAAACTATGGCTACACCTTC. Translation gives CATSRAGLNYGYTF.